This is a list of T cell receptor beta chains from one sample in a study of T cells in Graves' hyperthyroidism and ophthalmopathy. TCRdb reprocessed the multiplex PCR reads via MiXCR and lists one record per CDR3 protein. There are around 440,000 distinct CDR3 sequences in the sample; approximately 14% occur only once, and roughly 15% lies in the top ten. Specimen: blood. Receptor source: a woman aged 18 to 35 with Graves' hyperthyroidism. CDR3s include the opening cysteine and the closing phenylalanine or tryptophan. The D gene is left open where the match is weak. Only some rows state a clone size, as once, few, many or a class for expanded clones.

D	J	V	size	DNA	CDR3
TRBD1	TRBJ2-7	TRBV6-1	many	TGTGCCAGCGACAGGGGCTCCTACGAGCAGTACTTC	CASDRGSYEQYF
TRBD2	TRBJ2-2	TRBV7-8	many	TGTGCCAGCAGCTGGGGACTAGCTCGTAACCCCGGGGAGCTGTTTTTT	CASSWGLARNPGELFF
-	TRBJ2-5	TRBV20-1	few	TGCAGTGCTAGAGTGCATGCAGGGGAAGGGACCCAGTACTTC	CSARVHAGEGTQYF
-	TRBJ1-1	TRBV29-1	many	TGCAGCGCATCTGACCGGTGGGCTGAAGCTTTCTTT	CSASDRWAEAFF
TRBD1	TRBJ1-5	TRBV6-2/TRBV6-3	many	TGTGCCAGCAATAGACAGGGGAGCAATCAGCCCCAGCATTTT	CASNRQGSNQPQHF
TRBD1	TRBJ1-2	TRBV29-1	-	TGCAGCGTGAGAACCGGGACAGGGGATGCTGAAGGCTACACCTTC	CSVRTGTGDAEGYTF
TRBD2	TRBJ2-1	TRBV11-2	-	TGTGCCAGCCGCAAGGTCGGGGGGGCAGGTGAGCAGTTCTTC	CASRKVGGAGEQFF
-	TRBJ2-7	TRBV20-1	-	TGCAGTGCTAGTGGGTGGGCGGGGTACGAGCAGTACTTC	CSASGWAGYEQYF
-	TRBJ2-2	TRBV28	many	TGTGCCAGCAGTTTACCGCAAGGGCCGGGGACCGGGGAGCTGTTTTTT	CASSLPQGPGTGELFF
-	TRBJ2-1	TRBV29-1	-	TGCAGCGTTACTCGGTACTACAATGAGCAGTTCTTC	CSVTRYYNEQFF
-	TRBJ2-6	TRBV12-3/TRBV12-4	few	TGTGCCAGCAGTTTAGCGCTGTTGGGACCTGGGGCCAACGTCCTGACTTTC	CASSLALLGPGANVLTF
-	TRBJ1-1	TRBV3-1	-	TGTGCCAGCAGCTTACGAGGCGGGGGGCTGTGGACTGAAGCTTTCTTT	CASSLRGGGLWTEAFF
TRBD1	TRBJ1-4	TRBV5-1	-	TGCGCCAGCAGCTACACAGGGGGCCGCAATGAAAAACTGTTTTTT	CASSYTGGRNEKLFF
TRBD2	TRBJ2-2	TRBV6-2/TRBV6-3	-	TGTGCCAGCAGTGCAACAGCGGGGGTTACCACCGGGGAGCTGTTTTTT	CASSATAGVTTGELFF
TRBD2	TRBJ2-1	TRBV13	many	TGTGCCAGCAGCTTCGGGTCGAGGTTTGCGGGAGTAACCTACAATGAGCAGTTCTTC	CASSFGSRFAGVTYNEQFF
-	TRBJ2-7	TRBV5-4	few	TGTGCCAGCAGCGCTCCGCCGGGAGTGGAAGGCCTCTCCTACGAGCAGTACTTC	CASSAPPGVEGLSYEQYF
-	TRBJ2-1	TRBV4-1	-	TGCGCCAGCAGCGGAGGGGGGGCAGTCTACAATGAGCAGTTCTTC	CASSGGGAVYNEQFF
TRBD2	TRBJ2-2	TRBV7-3	few	TGTGCCAGCAGCTCGAGCCACAGCGGGGGGGCTACCGGGGAGCTGTTTTTT	CASSSSHSGGATGELFF
TRBD1	TRBJ1-1	TRBV20-1	many	TGCAGTCCGGAGACAGGGAATAGGACTGAAGCTTTCTTT	CSPETGNRTEAFF
-	TRBJ2-3	TRBV6-5	-	TGTGCCAGCAGATTCTCTGATACGCAGTATTTT	CASRFSDTQYF
-	TRBJ2-5	TRBV6-2/TRBV6-3	few	TGTGCCAGCAGTCCCGTCGATGGGGAATTGATTGGGGAGACCCAGTACTTC	CASSPVDGELIGETQYF
-	TRBJ2-7	TRBV11-2	-	TGTGCCAGCAGCTTAGGGCAGTCAGCCTACGAGCAGTACTTC	CASSLGQSAYEQYF
-	TRBJ2-7	TRBV20-1	-	TGCAGTGCTAGAGGTAGACAACTAGTATCCTACGAGCAGTACTTC	CSARGRQLVSYEQYF
-	TRBJ1-5	TRBV19	-	TGTGCCAGTAGTATCTTAGGAAATAGCAATCAGCCCCAGCATTTT	CASSILGNSNQPQHF
-	TRBJ1-4	TRBV7-2	-	TGTGCCAGCAGCTTAGTTGGAGTACCTAGCGAAAAACTGTTTTTT	CASSLVGVPSEKLFF
TRBD2	TRBJ2-7	TRBV20-1	few	TGCAGCCTAGTCGGGGGCGGGAGGGGCCTTAACGAGCAGTACTTC	CSLVGGGRGLNEQYF
TRBD1	TRBJ1-5	TRBV28	many	TGTGCCAGCAGTTTATCGGCGGGACAGGCGTATGCTCCCCAGCATTTT	CASSLSAGQAYAPQHF
TRBD2	TRBJ2-7	TRBV27	-	TGTGCCAGCAGCCCCGTCCTAGCGGGAGGGCCTGAGGAGCAGTACTTC	CASSPVLAGGPEEQYF
-	TRBJ1-6	TRBV5-4	-	TGTGCCAGCAGCTTGGAGAAACATTCACCCCTCCACTTT	CASSLEKHSPLHF
-	TRBJ1-1	TRBV2	-	TGTGCCAGCAGTGAAGCGCGTCGCCCGCGGGGGAACACTGAAGCTTTCTTT	CASSEARRPRGNTEAFF
-	TRBJ2-5	TRBV5-1	-	TGCGCCAGCAGCTGGGGTGTGCCAGTCGGAGAGACCCAGTACTTC	CASSWGVPVGETQYF
-	TRBJ2-1	TRBV11-2	many	TGTGCCAGCAGCTTAGCGACGGGACCACCCTACAATGAGCAGTTCTTC	CASSLATGPPYNEQFF
-	TRBJ1-4	TRBV20-1	few	TGCAGTGCTAGAGTACGAAGTGAAAAACTGTTTTTT	CSARVRSEKLFF
-	TRBJ1-5	TRBV15	once	TGTGCCACCAGCAGAGATCGGGGCAATCAGCCCCAGCATTTT	CATSRDRGNQPQHF
-	TRBJ2-5	TRBV7-9	-	TGTGCCACCAGGGGGGCATGGGGCCAAGAGACCCAGTACTTC	CATRGAWGQETQYF
TRBD1	TRBJ1-5	TRBV20-1	-	TGCAGTGCTACGACAGGGAATAGCAATCAGCCCCAGCATTTT	CSATTGNSNQPQHF
TRBD2	TRBJ2-7	TRBV4-3	many	TGCGCCAGCAGCCAGGCGACTAGCGTCTCCTACGAGCAGTACTTC	CASSQATSVSYEQYF
-	TRBJ1-1	TRBV7-2	many	TGTGCCAGCAGCAGCGTCGGCAGGGCGTCGAACACTGAAGCTTTCTTT	CASSSVGRASNTEAFF
TRBD1	TRBJ2-2	TRBV4-1	few	TGCGCCAGCAGCCAAGATAGGGACAGGGCGAACACCGGGGAGCTGTTTTTT	CASSQDRDRANTGELFF
-	TRBJ2-2	TRBV5-1	few	TGCGCCAGCAGCCCCGATTCTCAGGGTACGAACACCGGGGAGCTGTTTTTT	CASSPDSQGTNTGELFF
-	TRBJ2-1	TRBV19	few	TGTGCCAGTAGTTTTGACGGGAGCTCCTACAATGAGCAGTTCTTC	CASSFDGSSYNEQFF
-	TRBJ2-1	TRBV10-3	few	TGTGCCATCAGTGAGTCGATCCTCCACAATGAGCAGTTCTTC	CAISESILHNEQFF
-	TRBJ2-3	TRBV11-2	many	TGTGCCAGCAGCTTCCGACAAACAGGAGCACTACGCACAGATACGCAGTATTTT	CASSFRQTGALRTDTQYF
TRBD2	TRBJ2-5	TRBV20-1	-	TGCAGTGCTGGAGCGGGAGGGCGCGAGACCCAGTACTTC	CSAGAGGRETQYF
-	TRBJ1-4	TRBV7-8	few	TGTGCCAGCAGCTTGGCGGGCAGGGAACTGTTTTTT	CASSLAGRELFF
TRBD2	TRBJ2-2	TRBV27	many	TGTGCCAGCAGTGAGAGACTAGCGGGGGGGCCCGCCGGGGAGCTGTTTTTT	CASSERLAGGPAGELFF